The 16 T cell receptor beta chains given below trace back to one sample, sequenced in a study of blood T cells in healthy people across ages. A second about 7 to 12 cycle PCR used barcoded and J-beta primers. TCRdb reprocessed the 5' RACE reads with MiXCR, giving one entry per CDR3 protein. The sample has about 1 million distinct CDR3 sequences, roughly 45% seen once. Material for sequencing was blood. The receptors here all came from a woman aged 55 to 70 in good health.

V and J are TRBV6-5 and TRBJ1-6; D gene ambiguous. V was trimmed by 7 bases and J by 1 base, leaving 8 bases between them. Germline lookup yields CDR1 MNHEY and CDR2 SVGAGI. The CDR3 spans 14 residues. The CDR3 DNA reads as TGTGCCAGCATGAGGCGGTCCTATAATTCACCCCTCCACTTT. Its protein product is CASMRRSYNSPLHF.

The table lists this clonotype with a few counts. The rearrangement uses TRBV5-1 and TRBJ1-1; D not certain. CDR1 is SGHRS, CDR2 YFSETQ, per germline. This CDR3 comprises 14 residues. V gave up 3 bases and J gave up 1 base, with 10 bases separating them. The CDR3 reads CASSSNVGNTEAFF. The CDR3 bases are TGCGCCAGCAGCTCGAATGTGGGGAACACTGAAGCTTTCTTT.

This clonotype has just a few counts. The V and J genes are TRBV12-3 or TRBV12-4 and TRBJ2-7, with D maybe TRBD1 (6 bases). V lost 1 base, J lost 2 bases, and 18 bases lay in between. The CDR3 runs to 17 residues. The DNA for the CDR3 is TGTGCCAGCAGTTTAGTACGTCTCGGGACAACCGCCTACGAGCAGTACTTC. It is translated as CASSLVRLGTTAYEQYF.

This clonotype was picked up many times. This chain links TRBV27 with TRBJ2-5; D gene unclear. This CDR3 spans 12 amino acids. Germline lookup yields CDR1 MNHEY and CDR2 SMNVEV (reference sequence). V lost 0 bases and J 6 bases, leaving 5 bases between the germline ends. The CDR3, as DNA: TGTGCCAGCAGTTTATCGGTGAAGACCCAGTACTTC. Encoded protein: CASSLSVKTQYF.

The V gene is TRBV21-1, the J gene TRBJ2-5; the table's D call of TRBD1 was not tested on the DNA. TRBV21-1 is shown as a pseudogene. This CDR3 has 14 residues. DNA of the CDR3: TGTGCCAGCAGCAAAGAGACAGGGTCGGAGACCCGGTACTTC. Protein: CASSKETGSETRYF.

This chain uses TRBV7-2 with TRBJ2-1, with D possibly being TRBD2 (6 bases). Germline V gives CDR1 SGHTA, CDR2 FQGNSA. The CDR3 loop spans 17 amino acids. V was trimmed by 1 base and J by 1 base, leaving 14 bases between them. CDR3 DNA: TGTGCCAGCAGCTTAGTCGGTCGGGGGACTTCCTACAATGAGCAGTTCTTC. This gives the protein CASSLVGRGTSYNEQFF.

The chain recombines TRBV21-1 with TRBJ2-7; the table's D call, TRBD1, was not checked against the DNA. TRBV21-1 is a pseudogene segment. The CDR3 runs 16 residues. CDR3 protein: CASSKVRGTDPYEQYF. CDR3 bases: TGTGCCAGCAGCAAAGTCCGGGGGACAGACCCCTACGAGCAGTACTTC.

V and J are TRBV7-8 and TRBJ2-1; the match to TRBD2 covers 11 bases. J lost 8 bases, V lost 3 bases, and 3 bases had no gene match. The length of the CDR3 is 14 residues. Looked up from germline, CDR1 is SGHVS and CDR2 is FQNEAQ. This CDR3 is CASSLLLAGDEQFF. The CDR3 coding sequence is TGTGCCAGCAGCTTGCTACTAGCGGGAGATGAGCAGTTCTTC. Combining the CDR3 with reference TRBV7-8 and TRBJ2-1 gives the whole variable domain GAGVSQSPRYKVAKRGQDVALRCDPISGHVSLFWYQQALGQGPEFLTYFQNEAQLDKSGLPSDRFFAERPEGSVSTLKIQRTQQEDSAVYLCASSLLLAGDEQFFGPGTRLTVL.

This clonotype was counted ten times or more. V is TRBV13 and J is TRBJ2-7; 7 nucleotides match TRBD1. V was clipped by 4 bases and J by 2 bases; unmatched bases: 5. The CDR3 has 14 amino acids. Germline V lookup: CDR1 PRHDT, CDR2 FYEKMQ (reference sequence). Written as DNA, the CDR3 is TGTGCCAGCAGCTACCGGACAGGAACCTACGAGCAGTACTTC. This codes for CASSYRTGTYEQYF.

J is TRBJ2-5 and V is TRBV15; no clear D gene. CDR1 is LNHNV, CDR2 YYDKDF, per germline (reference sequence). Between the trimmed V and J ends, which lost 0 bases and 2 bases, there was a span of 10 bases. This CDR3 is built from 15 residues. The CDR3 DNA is TGTGCCACCAGCAGAGATCGCGGAGAACAAGAGACCCAGTACTTC. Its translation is CATSRDRGEQETQYF.

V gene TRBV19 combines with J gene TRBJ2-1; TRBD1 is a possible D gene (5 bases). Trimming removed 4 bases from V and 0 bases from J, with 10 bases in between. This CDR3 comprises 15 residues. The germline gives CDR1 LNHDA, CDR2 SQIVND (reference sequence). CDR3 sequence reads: CASSNNRFSYNEQFF. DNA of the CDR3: TGTGCCAGTAGTAACAACAGGTTCTCCTACAATGAGCAGTTCTTC.

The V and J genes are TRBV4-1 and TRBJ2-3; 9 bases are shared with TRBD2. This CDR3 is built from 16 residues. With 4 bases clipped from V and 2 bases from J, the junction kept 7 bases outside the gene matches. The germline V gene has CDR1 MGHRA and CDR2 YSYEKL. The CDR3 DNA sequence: TGCGCCAGCAGCCCAAGACTAGCGGAGATCACAGATACGCAGTATTTT. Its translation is CASSPRLAEITDTQYF.

This CDR3 is CASSQDRGPTGEKLFF. The CDR3, as DNA: TGTGCCAGCAGCCAAGATCGGGGACCGACGGGTGAAAAACTGTTTTTT. This chain joins TRBV3-1 and TRBJ1-4; the D gene is possibly TRBD1 (5 bases). V lost 0 bases and J lost 7, with 15 bases in between. There are 16 residues in the CDR3. Germline V gene lookup returns CDR1 LGHDT and CDR2 YNNKEL (reference sequence). Full variable domain (rest looked up from reference TRBV3-1 and TRBJ1-4): DTAVSQTPKYLVTQMGNDKSIKCEQNLGHDTMYWYKQDSKKFLKIMFSYNNKELIINETVPNRFSPKSPDKAHLNLHINSLELGDSAVYFCASSQDRGPTGEKLFFGSGTQLSVL.

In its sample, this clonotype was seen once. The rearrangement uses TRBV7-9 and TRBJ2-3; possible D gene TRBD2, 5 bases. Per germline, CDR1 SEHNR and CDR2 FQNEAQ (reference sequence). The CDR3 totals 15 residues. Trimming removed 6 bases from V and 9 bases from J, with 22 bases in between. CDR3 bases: TGTGCCAGCAGTCCTAGCCTCCAATCCGACGAGACGCAGTATTTT. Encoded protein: CASSPSLQSDETQYF.

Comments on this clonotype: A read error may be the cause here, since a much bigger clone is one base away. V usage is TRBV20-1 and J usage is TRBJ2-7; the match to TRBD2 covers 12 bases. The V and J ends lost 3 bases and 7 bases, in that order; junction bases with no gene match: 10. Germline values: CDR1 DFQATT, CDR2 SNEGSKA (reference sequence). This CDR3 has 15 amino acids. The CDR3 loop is CSARTSGRTHYEQYF. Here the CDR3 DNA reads TGCAGTGCTAGGACTAGCGGGAGAACTCACTATGAGCAGTACTTC.

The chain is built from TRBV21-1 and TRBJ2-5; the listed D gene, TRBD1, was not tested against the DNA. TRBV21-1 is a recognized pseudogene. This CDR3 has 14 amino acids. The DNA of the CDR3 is TGTGCCAGCAGCAAAGGGGACCTCCAAGAGACCCAGTACTTC. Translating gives CASSKGDLQETQYF.